Each of the 30 T cell receptor beta chains below was sequenced from the same sample in a study of T cells after yellow fever vaccination. One entry per CDR3 protein, called by TCRdb with MiXCR from the 5' RACE reads. The sample yields about 400,000 distinct CDR3 sequences, under 14% seen once. This specimen was PBMCs, taken on the day of the first yellow fever vaccination. These receptors originate from a man aged 18 to 30 who received the YFV17D yellow fever vaccine.

DNA for the CDR3: TGTGCCAGCACTTGGGATGTGCTTAGTGCCGGGGAGCTGTTTTTT. It is translated as CASTWDVLSAGELFF. The chain carries TRBV7-2 and TRBJ2-2; no firm D call. The germline V gene encodes CDR1 SGHTA and CDR2 FQGNSA. V was trimmed by 7 bases and J by 6 bases, leaving 18 bases between them. This CDR3 contains 15 residues.

The genes are TRBV5-1 and TRBJ2-1; D might be TRBD2 (7 bases). Trimming took 4 bases from V and 9 from J, leaving 17 bases between them. This CDR3 has 14 residues. Looked up from germline, CDR1 is SGHRS and CDR2 is YFSETQ. The CDR3 spells CASSGWGGLGEQFF. The CDR3 DNA reads as TGCGCCAGCAGCGGGTGGGGGGGCCTCGGTGAGCAGTTCTTC. Variable domain in full (rest from reference TRBV5-1 and TRBJ2-1): KAGVTQTPRYLIKTRGQQVTLSCSPISGHRSVSWYQQTPGQGLQFLFEYFSETQRNKGNFPGRFSGRQFSNSRSEMNVSTLELGDSALYLCASSGWGGLGEQFFGPGTRLTVL.

The J gene is TRBJ1-3, the V gene TRBV12-3 or TRBV12-4; TRBD1 might be the D (6 bases). The CDR3 contains 15 residues. The V end lost 8 bases, the J end lost 4 bases, and 18 bases lay between the germline ends. In DNA, the CDR3 is TGTGCCAGCGGAACAGGACAGAATGAAGGAAACACCATATATTTT. This gives the protein CASGTGQNEGNTIYF.

This clonotype was seen a handful of times. The V gene is TRBV12-3 or TRBV12-4, the J gene TRBJ2-1, with D maybe TRBD2 (5 bases). V lost 3 bases and J lost 10, with 16 bases in between. This CDR3 has 14 residues. In nucleotides, the CDR3 is TGTGCCAGCAGTTTTTTTCCCTACGGAGGAGAGCAGTTCTTC. Residues: CASSFFPYGGEQFF.

The genes are TRBV6-1 and TRBJ1-5; 9 bases align to TRBD1. This CDR3 comprises 17 residues. The junction had 8 bases not matched to a gene; V was cut back by 4 bases and J by 1 base. Germline lookup yields CDR1 MNHNS and CDR2 SASEGT. CDR3 coding DNA: TGTGCCAGCAGTGGGAACCTTGGACAGGGGAGCAATCAGCCCCAGCATTTT. Translating it yields CASSGNLGQGSNQPQHF.

This clonotype was found a few times. This chain joins TRBV27 and TRBJ2-1; possibly TRBD2 for D (6 bases). The CDR3 sequence is 14 residues long. V shed 8 bases and J shed 0 bases, with 11 bases lying between them. Germline CDR1 is MNHEY and CDR2 is SMNVEV (reference sequence). The CDR3 DNA sequence: TGTGCCAGCCGCCGGGGGAGCTCCTACAATGAGCAGTTCTTC. Translating gives CASRRGSSYNEQFF.

This clonotype was found many times. The chain carries TRBV6-5 and TRBJ2-5; the D call may be TRBD1 or TRBD2 (6 bases each). CDR3 length: 15 amino acids. Trimming cost V 2 bases and J 3 bases, with 13 bases left between them. Germline CDR1 is MNHEY and CDR2 is SVGAGI. The DNA for the CDR3 is TGTGCCAGCAGTTACCCAAGGGGGGTAGAAGAGACCCAGTACTTC. This codes for CASSYPRGVEETQYF.

Only a few counts were recorded for this clonotype. The CDR3 nucleotides read TGTGCCAGCAGTTACCGGGGGTATACCTACAATGAGCAGTTCTTC. Amino acids: CASSYRGYTYNEQFF. The rearrangement uses TRBV6-2 or TRBV6-3 and TRBJ2-1, with a tentative D call TRBD2 (6 bases). Germline CDR1 MNHEY, CDR2 SVGEGT. Trimming shortened V by 2 bases and J by 2 bases, and 10 bases separated the two germline ends. The CDR3 is 15 residues long.

In its sample, this clonotype was seen a few times. V is TRBV9 and J is TRBJ1-6; D ambiguous. The CDR3 covers 13 residues. The V gene lost 2 bases and the J gene lost 7 bases, with 7 bases spanning the gap. Germline V gives CDR1 SGDLS, CDR2 YYNGEE. The CDR3: CASSVRSNSPLHF. The CDR3 DNA reads as TGTGCCAGCAGCGTTCGAAGCAATTCACCCCTCCACTTT. The whole variable domain, filled in from reference TRBV9 and TRBJ1-6, reads DSGVTQTPKHLITATGQRVTLRCSPRSGDLSVYWYQQSLDQGLQFLIQYYNGEERAKGNILERFSAQQFPDLHSELNLSSLELGDSALYFCASSVRSNSPLHFGNGTRLTVT.

The chain joins TRBV9 to TRBJ1-4; 9 positions match TRBD1. The CDR3 loop spans 14 amino acids. With 2 bases clipped from V and 6 bases from J, the junction kept 2 bases outside the gene matches. Germline V lookup: CDR1 SGDLS, CDR2 YYNGEE. CDR3 in DNA: TGTGCCAGCAGCGTGGACAGGGGTCATGAAAAACTGTTTTTT. This sequence encodes CASSVDRGHEKLFF.

This clonotype was seen at least ten times. V and J are TRBV13 and TRBJ1-1; D uncertain. Germline CDR1 reads PRHDT; CDR2 reads FYEKMQ (reference sequence). V lost 5 bases, J lost 4 bases, and 14 bases lay in between. This CDR3 is 14 amino acids long. The CDR3 loop reads CASSLLLWGTEAFF. The CDR3 nucleotides are TGTGCCAGCAGCCTACTGCTGTGGGGCACTGAAGCTTTCTTT.

This clonotype has only a few counts. The chain has TRBV2 and TRBJ2-2; D is ambiguous. The V gene lost 8 bases and the J gene lost 5 bases, with 12 bases spanning the gap. The germline V gene encodes CDR1 SNHLY and CDR2 FYNNEI. CDR3 length equals 13 residues. DNA for the CDR3: TGTGCCAGCCTAGTCGGTAGTACCGGGGAGCTGTTTTTT. This encodes CASLVGSTGELFF. Together with reference TRBV2 and TRBJ2-2, the CDR3 gives the full variable domain: EPEVTQTPSHQVTQMGQEVILRCVPISNHLYFYWYRQILGQKVEFLVSFYNNEISEKSEIFDDQFSVERPDGSNFTLKIRSTKLEDSAMYFCASLVGSTGELFFGEGSRLTVL.

The J gene is TRBJ1-2, the V gene TRBV12-3 or TRBV12-4, with unresolved D. Trimming pared 4 bases from V and 4 bases from J, leaving 13 bases between. The CDR3 spans 14 residues. The chain's CDR3 is CASSSVVELYGYTF. CDR3 in DNA: TGTGCCAGCAGTTCTGTTGTAGAGCTCTATGGCTACACCTTC.

This clonotype was observed at least ten times. The chain has TRBV12-3 or TRBV12-4 and TRBJ1-1, with 8 bases aligning to TRBD1. V lost 6 bases, J lost 3 bases, and 6 bases stayed unmatched. This CDR3 has 14 amino acids. The CDR3 DNA reads as TGTGCCAGCAGCGCGGACAGGGTGGACACTGAAGCTTTCTTT. This sequence encodes CASSADRVDTEAFF.

The V gene is TRBV5-1, the J gene TRBJ2-3, with D perhaps matching TRBD1 or TRBD2 (5 bases each). Trimming removed 2 bases at V and 0 bases at J, with 16 bases between. Germline V gene data show CDR1 as SGHRS and CDR2 as YFSETQ. The CDR3 is made up of 17 amino acids. The chain's CDR3 is CASSLGHRDRSTDTQYF. The CDR3 coding sequence is TGCGCCAGCAGCTTAGGGCACCGGGACCGAAGCACAGATACGCAGTATTTT.

CDR3 DNA sequence: TGCGCCAGCAGCCCAGGGCCTCGCGCTAACTATGGCTACACCTTC. Amino acids: CASSPGPRANYGYTF. The genes are TRBV4-1 and TRBJ1-2, with D perhaps matching TRBD1 (5 bases). V was cut by 4 bases and J by 0 bases, with 12 bases left in between. This CDR3 has 15 amino acids. CDR1 is MGHRA, CDR2 YSYEKL, per germline.

This clonotype was picked up a small number of times. CDR3 sequence (DNA): TGCAGCGCAAGACAGGGCGTCTATGGCTACACCTTC. Protein product: CSARQGVYGYTF. V is TRBV29-1 and J is TRBJ1-2, with TRBD1 matching 7 bases. V dropped 7 bases and J dropped 4; count of bases not matched to a gene: 6. CDR1 is SQVTM and CDR2 is ANQGSEA in the germline V gene. This CDR3 spans 12 amino acids.

This clonotype was seen more than once but under ten times. The chain employs TRBV12-3 or TRBV12-4 and TRBJ1-4; no clear D gene. The CDR3 has 14 amino acids. Trimming left V 0 bases short and J 4 bases short, with 6 bases between. CDR3 bases: TGTGCCAGCAGTTTAGCGCAGGATAATGAAAAACTGTTTTTT. Translating gives CASSLAQDNEKLFF.

This clonotype was seen just once. This CDR3 fails to terminate in the conserved phenylalanine or tryptophan, so it likely reflects a read error. The J gene is TRBJ2-5, the V gene TRBV10-3, with TRBD1 identical over 8 bases. The V gene's germline CDR1 is ENHRY and CDR2 SYGVKD. This CDR3 contains 13 residues. V lost 6 bases and J lost 2; bases outside the gene matches: 2. CDR3 DNA sequence: TGTGCCATCAGGGACAGGGATCAAGAGACCCAGTACATC. Translating gives CAIRDRDQETQYI.

The rearrangement joins TRBV20-1 to TRBJ1-4, with D unclear. Trimming pared 1 base from V and 2 bases from J, leaving 8 bases between. The CDR3 contains 14 residues. Per the germline V gene, CDR1 is DFQATT and CDR2 is SNEGSKA (reference sequence). CDR3: CSARVGATNEKLFF. The CDR3 DNA follows: TGCAGTGCTAGAGTGGGAGCGACTAATGAAAAACTGTTTTTT.

The V and J genes are TRBV7-8 and TRBJ2-2; TRBD1 might be the D (6 bases). This CDR3 is 14 amino acids long. The germline CDR1 and CDR2 sequences are SGHVS and FQNEAQ. V was clipped by 4 bases and J by 6 bases, with 12 bases between them. CDR3 sequence (DNA): TGTGCCAGCAGCTCTAGGACAGTAGCCGGGGAGCTGTTTTTT. This gives the protein CASSSRTVAGELFF.

This sequence joins TRBV5-1 and TRBJ2-6, with no clear D. Deletions cut 5 bases from V and 2 bases from J, with 5 bases between. This CDR3 has 13 amino acids. Germline CDR1 is SGHRS and CDR2 is YFSETQ. In DNA form, the CDR3 reads TGCGCCAGCAGTATGGCTGGGGCCAACGTCCTGACTTTC. Translation: CASSMAGANVLTF.

The chain couples TRBV5-1 to TRBJ2-1, with a possible D match to TRBD2 (6 bases). The CDR3 totals 16 residues. V was trimmed by 4 bases and J by 1 base, leaving 15 bases between them. Germline V CDR1 and CDR2: SGHRS, YFSETQ. CDR3 sequence (DNA): TGCGCCAGCAGCCGCTTAGCGGAGCGTTCCTACAATGAGCAGTTCTTC. It yields the protein CASSRLAERSYNEQFF.

This clonotype was seen only a few times. The V and J genes are TRBV20-1 and TRBJ2-1; 7 bases agree with TRBD1. The CDR3 consists of 13 residues. From germline, CDR1 is DFQATT and CDR2 SNEGSKA (reference sequence). Trimming cost V 7 bases and J 6 bases; bases outside gene matches: 9. CDR3 sequence: CSGRQGVGNEQFF. The CDR3 DNA reads as TGCAGTGGAAGACAGGGCGTGGGCAATGAGCAGTTCTTC.

This sequence joins TRBV28 and TRBJ2-1; 10 bases align to TRBD2. The CDR3 covers 16 residues. Looked up from germline, CDR1 is MDHEN and CDR2 is SYDVKM. The V gene end was trimmed by 8 bases and the J gene end by 8 bases; junction bases not matched to a gene: 15. The CDR3 DNA reads TGTGCCAGCGCCTTTATCCAGCGGGGGGGCCGGGATGAGCAGTTCTTC. Amino acids: CASAFIQRGGRDEQFF.

This sequence joins TRBV24-1 and TRBJ2-5; D gene uncertain. The length of the CDR3 is 12 residues. V lost 5 bases and J 5 bases, leaving 8 bases between the germline ends. The germline V gene has CDR1 KGHDR and CDR2 SFDVKD. Written as DNA, the CDR3 is TGTGCCACCAGTGGTAACGGGGAGACCCAGTACTTC. This gives the protein CATSGNGETQYF.

The chain joins TRBV6-5 to TRBJ2-1; D gene uncertain. CDR3 length: 16 amino acids. Germline CDR1 reads MNHEY; CDR2 reads SVGAGI. Trimming stripped 0 bases from V and 0 bases from J, with 9 bases between. CDR3 region: CASSYSVDLSYNEQFF. CDR3 nucleotide sequence: TGTGCCAGCAGTTACTCAGTGGATCTCTCCTACAATGAGCAGTTCTTC.

The CDR3 reads CASSYKAPKQYF. The CDR3 nucleotides are TGTGCCAGCAGTTACAAGGCTCCTAAGCAGTACTTC. The J gene is TRBJ2-7, the V gene TRBV6-6; D is undetermined. Germline lookup yields CDR1 MNHNY and CDR2 SVGAGI (reference sequence). The CDR3 loop spans 12 amino acids. Trimming removed 2 bases from V and 8 bases from J, with 10 bases in between.

There are a few counts of this clonotype. V gene TRBV9 combines with J gene TRBJ1-5; D gene uncertain. V was shortened by 4 bases and J by 4 bases, with 12 bases between the two germline ends. Germline V gene data show CDR1 as SGDLS and CDR2 as YYNGEE. CDR3 size: 14 residues. This CDR3 reads CASSRSPQNQPQHF. DNA for the CDR3: TGTGCCAGCAGCAGGAGCCCCCAGAATCAGCCCCAGCATTTT.

This clonotype occurred a few times. V usage is TRBV14 and J usage is TRBJ1-2; D is undetermined. The CDR3 runs 14 residues. The germline V gene encodes CDR1 SGHDN and CDR2 FVKESK. The V end was cut by 1 base, the J end by 5 bases, with 11 bases between. CDR3 sequence reads: CASSQAKPPYGYTF. DNA for the CDR3: TGTGCCAGCAGCCAAGCAAAGCCGCCTTATGGCTACACCTTC.